This TCR beta chain emerged from a study of identical twins. Overall study findings and caveats: High-abundance cord blood beta clonotypes had fewer insertions; memory repertoires showed none. Modeled out-of-frame TCR alpha sharing in monozygotic twins fell below observed levels.

Everyone who donated was a healthy Caucasian. Via MiXCR, TCRdb re-called the 5' RACE reads, giving one row per CDR3 protein. Altogether about 530,000 distinct CDR3 sequences are present, 20% to 25% being singletons, with the ten largest covering 0.48%. Concerning this clonotype: The antigen is unknown.

Trimming removed 5 bases from V and 4 bases from J; junction bases left unmatched: 4. CDR3 length: 13 amino acids. Germline CDR1 and CDR2: SEHNR and FQNEAQ (reference sequence). The sample was also reused in another study, on yellow fever vaccine responses in identical twins. Per that study: Twins reportedly appeared to share part of their vaccine T cell response while keeping part individual.

This TCR derives from a woman under 30 in good health. V and J are TRBV7-9 and TRBJ2-7, with 8 positions matching TRBD1. The sequenced sample consisted of CD4+ T cells sorted from blood. CDR3 DNA sequence: TGTGCCAGCAGCCTGGACAGGGTATACGAGCAGTACTTC. It encodes CASSLDRVYEQYF.